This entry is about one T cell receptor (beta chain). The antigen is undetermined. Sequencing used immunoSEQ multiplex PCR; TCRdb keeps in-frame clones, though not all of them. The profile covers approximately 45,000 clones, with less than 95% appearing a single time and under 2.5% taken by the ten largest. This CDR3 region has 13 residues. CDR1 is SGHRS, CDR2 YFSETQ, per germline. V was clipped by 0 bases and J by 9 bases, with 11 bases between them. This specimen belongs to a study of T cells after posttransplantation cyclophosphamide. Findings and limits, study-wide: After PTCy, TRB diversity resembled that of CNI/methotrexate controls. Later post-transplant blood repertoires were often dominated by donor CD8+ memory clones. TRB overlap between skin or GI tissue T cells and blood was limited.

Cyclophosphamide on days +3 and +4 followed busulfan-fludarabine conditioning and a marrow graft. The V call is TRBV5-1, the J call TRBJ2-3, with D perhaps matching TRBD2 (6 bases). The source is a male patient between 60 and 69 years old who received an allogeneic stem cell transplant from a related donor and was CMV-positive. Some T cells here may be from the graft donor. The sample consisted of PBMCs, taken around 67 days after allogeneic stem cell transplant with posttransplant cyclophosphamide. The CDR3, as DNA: TGCGCCAGCAGCTTGGTCGCGGGGCAGACGCAGTATTTT. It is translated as CASSLVAGQTQYF.